This T cell receptor beta chain was recovered during a study of blood T cell repertoires in COVID-19. Profiled with immunoSEQ multiplex PCR; TCRdb holds only in-frame clones, not every one. The data contain approximately 280,000 clones, roughly 80% of them singletons. V shed 9 bases and J shed 3 bases, with 12 bases lying between them. The CDR3 extends over 13 amino acids. Germline V lookup: CDR1 ENHRY, CDR2 SYGVKD. V gene TRBV10-3 combines with J gene TRBJ1-5; D is unclear. This TCR was sampled from a man in his forties or fifties who had been exposed to COVID-19. Sequencing was done on a sample of PBMCs or T cells enriched from blood (not recorded which). The DNA of the CDR3 is TGTGCCATTAAGGGAGGCCTCAATCAGCCCCAGCATTTT. Translated, it gives CAIKGGLNQPQHF.